This T cell receptor (beta chain) appears in the sequencing data of a study of graft-versus-host responses after intestinal transplantation (dated by TCRdb to the early 2020s). Regarding the study in general: Multivisceral, liver-intestinal, or isolated intestinal transplants were received by the recipients. Graft-versus-host and host-versus-graft alloreactive T cell clones were tracked in the graft, circulation and bone marrow after intestinal transplantation using bulk TCR-beta CDR3 sequencing. A cohort of around 25 intestinal transplant recipients, including one retransplant, was enrolled, and a few patients lacking pretransplant specimens were excluded. Rather than being sequenced by the commercial service, samples from a few later patients were sequenced in-house on an Illumina MiSeq and processed with MiXCR. All recipients received anti-thymocyte globulin induction followed by maintenance tacrolimus and steroids for approximately 3 years. Alloreactive clones were identified by sequencing pre-transplant mixed lymphocyte reaction products and comparing these products with unstimulated pre-transplant donor and recipient T cells. A peak of at least 4% donor T cells among recipient peripheral blood mononuclear cells was the definition used for donor T cell macrochimerism.

With regard to this clone: Its antigen is still unknown. There are no base qualities to consult, and no much larger clone falls within one base.

Libraries were constructed by the immunoSEQ multiplex PCR assay. High-throughput TCR-beta CDR3 sequencing of genomic DNA from most patients was performed by Adaptive Biotechnologies. The published analysis was carried out like this. Adaptive's ImmunoSEQ software was the source of the TCR sequencing data for 15 to 20 patients, while a few other patients were processed with MiXCR and VDJtools. CDR3 nucleotide sequences shared between donor and recipient were removed because their origin could not be assigned. Alloreactive clones required at least 2-fold expansion over unstimulated cells and minimum CFSE-low frequency of 0.002% (template counts) or 0.001% (read counts). A clone was considered mappable if detected in the sequenced pre-transplant spleen, lymph node, or MLR CFSE-low populations of the donor or recipient. The cumulative frequency of alloreactive clones was calculated as a percentage of all sequences, weighted by copy number. In its TCRdb copy, this immuneACCESS table keeps in-frame sequences only and misses some clones. Where compared with another copy, unresolved V genes explain less than half of these, and the others have no known cause. The V and J calls and clone size are taken from that table; D and trimming were inferred from the DNA. Across this sample there are about 19,000 clones, with around 90% seen only once. The ten biggest clones cover under 2% of the sample.

Blood samples were collected up to 4 times in the first month after transplant and then at least monthly when available. General study outcomes and caveats: Patients with donor T cell macrochimerism had high GvH to HvG T cell clonal ratios in their allografts. GvH clones were found in recipient bone marrow, and some of the GvH clones appeared earlier in ileal mucosa or blood, which is consistent with an intestinal mucosal origin. The conclusions were limited by the relatively low number and heterogeneity of the intestinal transplant patients. Peak levels of circulating GvH clones were associated with declines in HvG clones early after transplant.

The material was PBMCs, obtained roughly 54 weeks after transplant. The sequence was collected from a human patient who received an intestinal transplant, so some T cells may come from the graft donor.

The nucleotide sequence reads TGTGCCAGCAGCTTAACGACGGGTTCTGAAGCTTTCTTT. Protein translation: CASSLTTGSEAFF. The V and J segments used are TRBV7-3 and TRBJ1-1, with no confidently assigned D gene. Based on the germline V gene, the CDR1 and CDR2 sequences are SGHTA and FQGTGA. The CDR3, from cysteine to phenylalanine, totals 13 residues. Only the CDR3 DNA stays, 39 bases, in frame from base 1. The junction carries 8 bases between V and J, which are trimmed by 0 bases and 6 bases respectively.